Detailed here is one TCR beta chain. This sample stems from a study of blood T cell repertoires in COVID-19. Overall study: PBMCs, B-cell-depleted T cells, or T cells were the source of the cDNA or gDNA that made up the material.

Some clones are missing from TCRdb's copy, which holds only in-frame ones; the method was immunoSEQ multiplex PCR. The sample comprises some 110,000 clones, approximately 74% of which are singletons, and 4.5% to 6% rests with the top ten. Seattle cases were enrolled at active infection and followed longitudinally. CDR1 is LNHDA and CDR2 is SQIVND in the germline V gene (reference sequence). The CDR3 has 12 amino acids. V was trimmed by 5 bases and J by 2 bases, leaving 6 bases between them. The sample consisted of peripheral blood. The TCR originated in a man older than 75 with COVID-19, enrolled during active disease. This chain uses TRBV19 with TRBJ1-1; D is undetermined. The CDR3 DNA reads TGTGCCAGTAGTTTCCCTAACACTGAAGCTTTCTTT. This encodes CASSFPNTEAFF.